This TCR beta chain stems from a study of beta chain features in type 1 diabetes. The ends were cut back, 6 bases at V and 2 bases at J, with 1 base in the middle. The CDR3 extends over 10 amino acids. Germline V gene sequence: CDR1 LGHNT, CDR2 FRNRAP. This clone was recorded a few times. As every portion of the isolated RNA was reverse transcribed, the sequencing read expressed TCRB transcripts. Sequencing used immunoSEQ multiplex PCR; TCRdb keeps in-frame clones, though not all of them. The table has hundreds of thousands of clones, around 13% seen once. The sequencing sample was made of central memory CD4+ T cells from blood. This receptor was obtained from a young man in good health. The chain is built from TRBV12-5 and TRBJ1-2; no definite D call. Here the CDR3 reads CASGNYGYTF. In nucleotides, the CDR3 is TGTGCTAGTGGGAACTATGGCTACACCTTC.